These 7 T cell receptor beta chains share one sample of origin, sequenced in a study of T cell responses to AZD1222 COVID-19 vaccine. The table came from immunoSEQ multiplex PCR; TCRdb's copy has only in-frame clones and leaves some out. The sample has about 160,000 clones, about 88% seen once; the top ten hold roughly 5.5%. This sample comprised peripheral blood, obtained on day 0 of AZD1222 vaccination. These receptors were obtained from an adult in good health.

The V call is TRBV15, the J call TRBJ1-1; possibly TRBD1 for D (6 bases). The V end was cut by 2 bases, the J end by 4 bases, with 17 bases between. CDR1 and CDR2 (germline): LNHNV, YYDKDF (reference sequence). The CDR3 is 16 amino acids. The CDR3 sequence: CATSRPGQLATTEAFF. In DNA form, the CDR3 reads TGTGCCACCAGCAGACCCGGACAGTTAGCTACCACTGAAGCTTTCTTT. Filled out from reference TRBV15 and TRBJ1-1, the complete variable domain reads DAMVIQNPRYQVTQFGKPVTLSCSQTLNHNVMYWYQQKSSQAPKLLFHYYDKDFNNEADTPDNFQSRRPNTSFCFLDIRSPGLGDTAMYLCATSRPGQLATTEAFFGQGTRLTVV.

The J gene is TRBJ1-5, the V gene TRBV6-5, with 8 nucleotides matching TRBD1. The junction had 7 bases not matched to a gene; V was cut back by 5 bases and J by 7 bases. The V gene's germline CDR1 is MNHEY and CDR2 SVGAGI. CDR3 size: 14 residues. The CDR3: CASSLQGVVQPQHF. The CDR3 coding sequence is TGTGCCAGCAGTCTACAGGGGGTGGTACAGCCCCAGCATTTT.

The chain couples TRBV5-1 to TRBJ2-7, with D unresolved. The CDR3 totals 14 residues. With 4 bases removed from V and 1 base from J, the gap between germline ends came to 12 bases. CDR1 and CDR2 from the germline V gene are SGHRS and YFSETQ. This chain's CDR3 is CASSTSTRSYEQYF. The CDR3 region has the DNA TGCGCCAGCAGCACTTCTACGAGGTCCTACGAGCAGTACTTC.

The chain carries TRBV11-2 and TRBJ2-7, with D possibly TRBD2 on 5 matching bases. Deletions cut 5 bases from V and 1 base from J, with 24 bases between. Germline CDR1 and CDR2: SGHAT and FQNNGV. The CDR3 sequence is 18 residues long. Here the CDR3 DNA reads TGTGCCAGCAGCGGAATTCGCCCAACCCCACGGAGGTCCTACGAGCAGTACTTC. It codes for CASSGIRPTPRRSYEQYF.

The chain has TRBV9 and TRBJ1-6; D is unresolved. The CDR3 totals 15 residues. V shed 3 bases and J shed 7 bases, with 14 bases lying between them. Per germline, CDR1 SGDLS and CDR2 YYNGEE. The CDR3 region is CASSAPGSLNSPLHF. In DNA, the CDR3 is TGTGCCAGCAGCGCCCCAGGCAGCCTAAATTCACCCCTCCACTTT. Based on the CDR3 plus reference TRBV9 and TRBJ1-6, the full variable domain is DSGVTQTPKHLITATGQRVTLRCSPRSGDLSVYWYQQSLDQGLQFLIQYYNGEERAKGNILERFSAQQFPDLHSELNLSSLELGDSALYFCASSAPGSLNSPLHFGNGTRLTVT.

The CDR3 protein is CASSSPGRQDGPQHF. In nucleotides, the CDR3 is TGTGCCAGCAGTTCGCCGGGACGCCAGGATGGGCCCCAGCATTTT. The chain combines TRBV6-6 with TRBJ1-5; TRBD1 might be the D (5 bases). This CDR3 has 15 amino acids. The germline V gene has CDR1 MNHNY and CDR2 SVGAGI (reference sequence). The V end was cut by 4 bases, the J end by 9 bases, with 19 bases between.

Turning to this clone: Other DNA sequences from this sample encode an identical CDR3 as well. The CDR3 sequence is CASSIRGQPQHF. The DNA of the CDR3 is TGTGCCAGTAGTATCCGAGGACAGCCCCAGCATTTT. The chain employs TRBV19 and TRBJ1-5; D is unresolved. Germline V gene sequence: CDR1 LNHDA, CDR2 SQIVND (reference sequence). The CDR3 runs to 12 residues. V lost 3 bases, J lost 7 bases, and 7 bases lay in between.